This T cell receptor beta chain was sequenced for a study of blood T cell repertoires in COVID-19. Study in general: Sites in the United States, Italy and Spain provided acute and convalescent COVID-19 samples. Nucleic acid was either cDNA or gDNA, and it came from T cells, B-cell-depleted T cells, or PBMCs.

Either two negative PCRs, clearance, or symptom resolution qualified Cohort 3 donors as recovered. The protocol was immunoSEQ multiplex PCR, while the TCRdb copy is restricted to in-frame clones and leaves out a portion. The profile covers 150,000 or so clones, with 80% appearing a single time and nearly 3.5% taken by the ten largest. The CDR3 is 14 amino acids. V was shortened by 8 bases and J by 0 bases, with 11 bases between the two germline ends. Looked up from germline, CDR1 is KGHSH and CDR2 is LQKENI. The sequence derives from a woman aged 55-69 years who had recovered from COVID-19. This rearrangement joins TRBV18 to TRBJ2-1, with D tentatively TRBD2 (6 bases). Sequencing input: PBMCs or T cells enriched from blood (not recorded which). The CDR3 bases are TGTGCCAGCGCCGGGGGTAGCTCCTACAATGAGCAGTTCTTC. Translation gives CASAGGSSYNEQFF.